The text below deals with one TCR beta chain. Its cognate antigen is unknown. The assay was immunoSEQ multiplex PCR, and TCRdb's table has in-frame clones only and misses some. The sample shows tens of thousands of clones, about 82% of them seen only once. Germline lookup yields CDR1 ENHRY and CDR2 SYGVKD. This CDR3 comprises 13 residues. After removal of 6 bases from V and 3 bases from J, the junction contained 3 bases not matched to a gene. The data belong to a study of OX40 agonist ivuxolimab in advanced cancers. Whole-study findings and limits: Clonal expansion by week 6 occurred in CD4+ and CD8+ blood T cells (at 0.1 to 3.0 mg/kg). Average numbers of expanded clones were greater in CD8+ T cells than in CD4+. People who partly responded at 0.1-3.0 mg/kg had some of the least clonal expansion seen.

Sequenced here: CD4+ or CD8+ T cells sorted from blood, sampled in a trial of the OX40 agonist ivuxolimab. J is TRBJ1-1 and V is TRBV10-3; 8 bases line up with TRBD1. The sequence came from an adult with an advanced solid tumor such as melanoma, head and neck, liver or kidney cancer. CDR3 sequence: CAIRDRADTEAFF. In DNA, the CDR3 is TGTGCCATCAGGGACAGGGCGGACACTGAAGCTTTCTTT.